The present entry profiles one T cell receptor (beta chain) with its context. There are many counts of this clonotype. No antigen is known for it. Base qualities are not provided; no much larger clone lies one nucleotide away. Sample treatment or condition, as interpreted from the label and publication: live attenuated yellow fever vaccine strain. At every blood-draw timepoint, two biological replicates of bulk PBMCs were collected. PBMCs were isolated from peripheral blood using a standard Ficoll-Paque protocol. TriZol was used to extract RNA from bulk PBMCs, from CD4 and CD8 fractions, and from dextramer-positive and dextramer-negative fractions. TCR cDNA was made using 5'RACE template switching, a step that added a universal primer site and unique molecular identifiers. cDNA synthesis was primed from both the TCR alpha and TCR beta constant segments. Library amplification involved two PCR steps, and the second step added sample barcodes and sequencing adapters. Sequencing of libraries was performed on Illumina HiSeq 2500 (2x100 bp) or NovaSeq (2x150 bp). As for the original processing: Reads were demultiplexed and collapsed into UMI consensus sequences with MIGEC, and V(D)J alignment was performed with MiXCR. Clonotypes responding to the vaccine were identified with edgeR on replicate PBMC samples, with the criteria of FDR below 0.01 and a log2 fold change above 5 up to day 15. Each bulk clonotype received a CD4 or CD8 identity based on whether the sequenced CD4 or CD8 repertoire contained that clonotype at higher abundance. TCRdb reanalyzed the raw reads on its own, using fastp at Q25 for trimming and MiXCR for clone calling, and kept in-frame beta chains. One record per CDR3 amino acid sequence lists the most common genes and DNA. None of the V and J calls come from the authors' own analysis; TCRdb made them. A total of about 330,000 distinct CDR3 sequences appear in this sample, roughly 8% of them only once. The ten largest clones take up 15% to 20% of the sample.

This record comes from a study of T cells after yellow fever vaccination (dated by TCRdb to 2018 to 2020). In the study overall: The SMART-Seq v4 Ultra Low Input RNA kit was used to prepare libraries from fractions with low cell numbers. To track T-cell clones before and after primary and booster YFV17D yellow fever vaccination, bulk TCR alpha and beta repertoires were sequenced longitudinally. The cohort comprised two healthy male donors, one aged 18 to 30 and one aged 30 to 40 years. Blood was collected at multiple timepoints before and after primary and secondary immunization, and bulk PBMC replicates and cell subsets were isolated. Summary of the overall study and its limitations: FACS-sorted repertoires could contain abundant contaminating clonotypes from the bulk population, so computational filtering was required. After the booster, most clones that had expanded after primary vaccination were detected again (around 96% of CD4 and around 88% of CD8), suggesting broad maintenance of memory. Because only a couple of donors were included in the study, the extent to which the findings can be generalized is limited. A small fraction of clonotypes appeared in both the CD4 and CD8 compartments, likely as a result of convergent recombination. Compared with the primary T-cell response, the secondary T-cell response was faster but weaker, reaching its peak on day 5 rather than on day 15.

The source material was PBMCs, sampled about 41 days after the first yellow fever vaccination. This receptor was obtained from a man aged 18 to 30 who received the YFV17D yellow fever vaccine.

The sequenced DNA is TGCGCCAGCAGCCAGAATTGGGGCACCGGGGAGCTGTTTTTT. It translates as CASSQNWGTGELFF. The sequence links TRBV5-1 to TRBJ2-2; the D gene lacks a confident call. The cysteine opens and the phenylalanine closes a CDR3 of 14 amino acids. The CDR3 DNA has 42 bases and is translated from base 1. As encoded in the germline V gene, CDR1 is SGHRS while CDR2 is YFSETQ. Cut back by 4 bases and 4 bases, the V and J ends lie 11 bases apart.